This paragraph covers one T cell receptor (beta chain) sequence. Its binding antigen is unknown. No much larger clone exists at a distance of one base, and base qualities are not known. This specimen includes other DNA sequences encoding the same CDR3. These data come from a study of PD-L1 blockade in urothelial cancer (dated by TCRdb to the late 2010s). Background on the whole study: Every patient began therapy around 2014 and was given atezolizumab 1,200 mg intravenously every 3 weeks. In the same patients, pretreatment tumors underwent whole exome sequencing and RNA sequencing in addition to TCR sequencing. The study was an exploratory multi-omic analysis of somatic, immune and clinical correlates of response to PD-L1 blockade with atezolizumab in urothelial cancer. Pretreatment tumor samples, along with matched peripheral blood collected serially before and after atezolizumab treatment, underwent TCR sequencing. Patients had an ECOG performance status of 0 or 1 and had received between 0 and 3 prior chemotherapy regimens. Durable clinical benefit was achieved by nine patients and was not achieved by 20 patients. Blood samples gave a median of approximately 150,000 T cells and 80,000 to 95,000 unique TCRs, with a median clonality of around 0.074. Twenty-nine patients had pretreatment blood TCR-seq, some 25 had at least one posttreatment blood collection, and some 25 had tumor TCR-seq. Blood samples were analyzed at two time points: 3 weeks after treatment start (second dose) and 6 weeks after treatment start. Durable clinical benefit was defined as progression-free survival longer than 6 months, and TCR features were also tested against progression-free and overall survival. About 90% of the roughly 29 patients were identified as males with urothelial cancer of bladder origin, and a prior smoking history was reported by 18 of 29 patients.

To estimate absolute template abundance from read counts, synthetic TCR analog templates were spiked into each PCR. The immunoSEQ assay was used to amplify TCRbeta CDR3 regions from genomic DNA with bias-controlled V and J gene primers. Sequencing of rearranged TCRbeta segments was performed at approximately 20X coverage. The study's own analysis went as follows. Sequencing errors were corrected by clustering and CDR3s were annotated against IMGT to assign V, D and J genes. Downstream analyses used only productive TCRbeta rearrangements, leaving out any out-of-frame or stop-codon sequences. Clonality was calculated as one minus the Shannon entropy normalized by the log of the number of unique productive sequences. Clones differing between time points or between blood and tumor were identified by Fisher's exact test with Benjamini-Hochberg correction at adjusted p below 0.01. Drawn from immuneACCESS, this table holds only the in-frame rearrangements with V and J called that TCRdb kept. Clones are partly lost; checked studies trace under half to an unresolved V gene and leave the rest unexplained. V and J calls and clone size come straight from that table; D and trimming were deduced from the DNA. This sample holds about 43,000 clones; roughly 85% were observed only once. The ten largest clones represent around 15% of the sample.

Overall study results and their limits: A pretreatment peripheral blood TCR clonality below the median was linked to improved progression-free and overall survival. Because of the small sample size (n ≈ 28) and the many exploratory analyses performed, the results are intended to be regarded as hypothesis-generating. Greater expansion of tumor-associated TCR clones in peripheral blood 3 weeks after the start of treatment was observed in patients with durable benefit (n of about 20, p = 0.022).

Read against the paper, the sample's time point label means: peripheral blood 6 weeks after treatment start. A cohort of around 29 patients with locally advanced or metastatic urothelial carcinoma, treated at Memorial Sloan Kettering on a trial protocol, was included. Peripheral blood mononuclear cells were collected pretreatment and during treatment, with between 1 and 8 total time points obtained per patient. The Qiagen DNeasy Blood extraction kit was used to purify genomic DNA from total PBMCs and tumor samples. PBMCs were collected pretreatment and during treatment and were isolated and stored as previously described. This sequence was found in a man in his fifties or sixties with urothelial cancer. Sequencing used PBMCs, obtained around atezolizumab (anti-PD-L1) treatment.

The sequence in DNA is TGTGCCAGCAGCTTAGACAGGGGTTCGTACGAGCAGTACTTC. It codes for CASSLDRGSYEQYF. The chain couples TRBV7-9 to TRBJ2-7; TRBD1 fits 7 bases in the junction. V is pruned by 1 base and J by 4 bases, leaving 4 bases of the junction without a gene match. The CDR3 starts with the cysteine, ends with the phenylalanine, and has 14 residues. Only CDR3 DNA is held: 42 bases, read in frame from base 1. As encoded in the germline V gene (reference sequence), CDR1 is SEHNR while CDR2 is FQNEAQ.